A single T cell receptor beta chain is shown here with its context. This clonotype was seen ten or more times. The antigen this receptor binds is unknown. Base qualities are not provided; no much larger clone lies one nucleotide away. This record comes from a study of T cells in Graves' hyperthyroidism and ophthalmopathy (dated by TCRdb to 2018 to 2020). Describing the broader study: Peripheral blood samples were taken at the time of initial diagnosis, prior to any treatment. An independent validation cohort of about 20 hyperthyroidism patients and roughly 16 patients who later progressed to ophthalmopathy tested prospective prediction of ophthalmopathy. The study also compared thyroid tissue and blood T-cell repertoires from roughly six Graves' hyperthyroidism patients. According to the paper, TCR Vbeta CDR3 sequencing was carried out on 135 peripheral blood samples, which came from fewer than 50 ophthalmopathy, approximately 78 hyperthyroidism and roughly 17 progressor patients. The roughly 100 discovery patients were randomly divided into training and test sets at a 7:3 ratio. To identify TCR V-J signatures that set the groups apart, the researchers used a discovery cohort of 90 to 100 patients, made up of around 40 with Graves' ophthalmopathy and some 58 with stable Graves' hyperthyroidism. Following sampling, methimazole starting at 30 mg daily was given to hyperthyroidism patients, and high-dose intravenous methylprednisolone was given to ophthalmopathy patients. General findings and caveats noted by the study authors: Most expanded thyroid clonotypes (frequency above 0.001) were also detected in blood, suggesting blood repertoires may reflect thyroid immune responses. Sample size was not statistically predetermined, and investigators were not blinded to group allocation. In validation, the model predicted progression to ophthalmopathy a median of about 6.8 months before onset, with roughly 70% sensitivity and roughly 77% specificity. In cross-validation, a model built on a 13 V-J signature told ophthalmopathy apart from stable hyperthyroidism with about 90% sensitivity and around 83% specificity, and in testing the same model reached 80%/75%.

In the germline V gene (reference sequence), CDR1 corresponds to DFQATT and CDR2 to SNEGSKA. From the cysteine through the phenylalanine, the CDR3 covers 15 amino acids. Only CDR3 DNA remains: 45 bases, in frame from the first base. V is pruned by 4 bases and J by 11 bases, leaving 15 bases of the junction without a gene match. Graves' hyperthyroidism was defined as stable when no progression to ophthalmopathy occurred over 18 months of follow-up. Hyperthyroidism patients were aged 18 to 65 years and newly diagnosed, with disease duration of less than 2 months. Patients with uncontrolled infections, other autoimmune diseases, pregnancy or lactation were excluded. Diagnoses relied on clinical symptoms, serum thyroxine and TRAb, thyroid ultrasound and orbital computed tomography. Ficoll-Paque density gradient centrifugation was used to isolate PBMCs from approximately 11 ml of fresh peripheral blood. Total RNA was extracted with Trizol reagent, and quality was checked on an Agilent 2100 Bioanalyzer.

TCR beta CDR3 regions were amplified from RNA transcripts. For the first round of RT-PCR on the TCR CDR3, the HTBI primer set was used together with the Qiagen OneStep RT-PCR kit. A second multiplex PCR round built the libraries, followed by size selection and purification. Sequencing of the libraries was done on an Illumina HiSeq2000 using paired-end 100 bp reads. The paper's processing steps were these. SOAPnuke was used to process the raw data, throwing out any read that contained adapters or uncalled bases, had a mean Phred below 15, or lacked an exact constant-primer or identifier match. High-quality paired reads were merged with COPE v1.2.5, and unique nucleotide sequences were defined as clonotypes. Clonotypes were aligned to IMGT TRBV, TRBD and TRBJ reference segments using MiTCR v1.1. The analysis included only V-J combinations with a frequency above 0.0001, which together covered 99% to 99.2% of the repertoires. A TCS score was defined as the ratio of F50 (clonal expansion) to E x V (chaos), with BLOSUM62-based TCRdist applied between CDR3 peptides within each V-J. Welch's t-statistics and random forest reduced 450 to 600 V-J features to 13, which were used in a naive Bayes classifier (R e1071). The raw public reads went through TCRdb reprocessing: fastp at Q25, MiXCR clone calling, in-frame beta chains kept. Rows matching on CDR3 protein sequence are summarized as one entry with the most common DNA and genes. TCRdb, rather than the study authors, made the V and J calls. The sample data list about 200,000 distinct CDR3 sequences, and around 19% of these were observed just once. The ten largest clones represent around 43% of the sample.

Source material: blood. The rearranged segments are TRBV20-1 and TRBJ2-1, with 9 bases aligning to TRBD2. The clonotype comes from a man aged 40-50 years with Graves' hyperthyroidism. CDR3 loop: CSAKGSGGGFSQQFF. The DNA is TGCAGTGCTAAAGGTAGCGGGGGCGGATTCTCGCAGCAGTTCTTC.